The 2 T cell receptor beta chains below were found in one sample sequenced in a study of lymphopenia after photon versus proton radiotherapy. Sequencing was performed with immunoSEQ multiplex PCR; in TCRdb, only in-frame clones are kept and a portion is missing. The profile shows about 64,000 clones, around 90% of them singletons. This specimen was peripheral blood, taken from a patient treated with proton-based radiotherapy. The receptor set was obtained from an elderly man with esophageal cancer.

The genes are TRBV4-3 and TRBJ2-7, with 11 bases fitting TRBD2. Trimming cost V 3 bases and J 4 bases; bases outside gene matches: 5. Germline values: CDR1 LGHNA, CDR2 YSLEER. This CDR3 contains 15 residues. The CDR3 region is CASSHGTSGAYEQYF. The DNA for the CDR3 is TGCGCCAGCAGCCACGGGACTAGCGGAGCGTACGAGCAGTACTTC.

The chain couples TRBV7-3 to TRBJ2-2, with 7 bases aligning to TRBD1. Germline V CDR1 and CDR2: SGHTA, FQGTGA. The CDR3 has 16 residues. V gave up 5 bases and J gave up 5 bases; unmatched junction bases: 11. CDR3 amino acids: CASSPAGGIPTGELFF. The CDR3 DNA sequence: TGTGCCAGCAGCCCCGCAGGGGGAATCCCGACCGGGGAGCTGTTTTTT.